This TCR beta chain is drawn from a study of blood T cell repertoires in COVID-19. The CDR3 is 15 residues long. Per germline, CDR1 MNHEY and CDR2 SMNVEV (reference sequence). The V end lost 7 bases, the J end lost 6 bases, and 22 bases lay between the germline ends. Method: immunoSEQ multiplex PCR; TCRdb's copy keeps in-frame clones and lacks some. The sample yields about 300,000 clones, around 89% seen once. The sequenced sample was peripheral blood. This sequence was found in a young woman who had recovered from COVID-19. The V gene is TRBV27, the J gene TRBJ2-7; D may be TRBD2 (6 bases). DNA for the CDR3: TGTGCCAGCACCCGACTCGGGGGAACTCCTGGCGAGCAGTACTTC. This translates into CASTRLGGTPGEQYF.